This TCR beta chain originates from a study of T-cell memory formation after mild COVID-19. Background on the study: TCR clusters mostly belonged to single donors.

Germline V gene data show CDR1 as SGHTA and CDR2 as FQGNSA. V was shortened by 7 bases and J by 5 bases, with 20 bases between the two germline ends. The CDR3 consists of 15 residues. TCR alpha and TCR beta cDNA libraries carrying sample barcodes and UMIs were produced by 5'RACE using constant-segment primers. TCRdb redid the calling of the 5' RACE reads with MiXCR, one entry per CDR3 protein. The repertoire consists of more than 300,000 distinct CDR3 sequences, with around 13% occurring once and the leading ten covering 22%. This clonotype was found a few times. The antigen is unknown. Regarding the study as a whole: For second-wave clones that peaked at day 37, SARS-CoV-2 specificity went unverified.

This clonotype was sampled from a man aged 18 to 30 who had mild COVID-19 (a few samples of this study predate the infection). Cell type and time point are not known. Sequencing was carried out using PBMCs or a T cell subset sorted from them (not recorded which). The chain carries TRBV7-2 and TRBJ2-5; tentative D call: TRBD2 (7 bases). The CDR3 spells CASNPVGGLGETQYF. In DNA form, the CDR3 reads TGTGCCAGCAACCCTGTGGGGGGGCTGGGCGAGACCCAGTACTTC.